This TCR beta chain was obtained from a study of T-cell memory formation after mild COVID-19 (dated by TCRdb to the early 2020s). Looking at the study overall: TCR sequence clusters from the two donors were found to be largely donor specific. T-cell clones expanding and contracting after mild COVID-19 in a couple of donors were tracked by longitudinal TCRalpha and TCRbeta repertoire sequencing. The cohort was made up of two young adult volunteers, one female and one male, who were previously healthy. Findings and caveats that apply to the study as a whole: Clones contracting from day 15 to 85 had balanced CD4/CD8 phenotypes, while a second wave expanding from day 15 to 37 was biased towards CD4+. Contracting CD4+ clones were located mainly in the CM and EM memory subsets, whereas CD8+ clones were found to be enriched in EMRA. Some responding clones were detected in pre-infection memory, which suggested that pre-existing cross-reactive memory T cells had joined the SARS-CoV-2 response. The study included only two mild cases, and larger cohorts that include severe cases with pre-infection samples were judged to be necessary. The second-wave clones that peaked on day 37 were not confirmed to be SARS-CoV-2 specific.

Ficoll-Paque density gradient centrifugation was the method used to isolate PBMCs. This clonotype occurred many times. Its antigen specificity is not known. Per-base qualities were not stored, and no clone one base away is much larger. The V end loses 2 bases and the J end loses 1 base, and a stretch of 13 bases separates them. As encoded in the germline V gene (reference sequence), CDR1 is SGHNT while CDR2 is YYREEE. The CDR3 holds 16 amino acids from the cysteine to the phenylalanine. The kept DNA is CDR3 alone, 48 bases in frame from the first base. Sequencing was performed on an Illumina NovaSeq 6000. Using 5'RACE with constant-segment primers, TCRalpha and TCRbeta cDNA libraries were constructed, with sample barcodes and unique molecular identifiers added in the process. RNA was extracted from every sample with Trizol reagent. The libraries were amplified in two PCR steps, and the second step added a second sample barcode and Illumina TruSeq adapters. The libraries were sequenced on an Illumina NovaSeq using 2 x 150 bp paired-end reads. In the original analysis: Reads were demultiplexed and collapsed into UMI-guided consensus sequences with migec v1.2.7. With mixcr v2.1.11, UMI consensuses were aligned to TRA and TRB V and J templates and assembled into clonotypes. Expanded or contracted clonotypes were those called significant by both edgeR and NoisET, with noise models trained on biological replicates. For edgeR calls, a false discovery rate-adjusted p below 0.01 and a log2 fold-change threshold of 1 were applied. As an exploratory analysis of dynamics, max-normalized trajectories of the 1000 most abundant clonotypes were examined by PCA with hierarchical clustering. Each responding clone was given a CD4 or CD8 phenotype based on the CD4+ and CD8+ repertoires, which had been sequenced separately. Using fastp trimming at Q25 and MiXCR clonotype assembly, TCRdb reanalyzed the public sequencing data and kept in-frame beta chains. All rows with the same CDR3 protein become a single entry with the most common DNA and genes. What appears here as the V and J calls and clone size reflects TCRdb's work, not the paper's. The sample profile shows 35,000 to 50,000 distinct CDR3 sequences; roughly 9% of them were found once. The top ten hold about 11% of the sample.

The clonotype comes from an adult woman who had mild COVID-19 (a few samples of this study predate the infection). The sample titles of this study are shuffled in the database, so cell type and time point are left out; the donor was told from shared clones. The chain employs TRBV5-4 and TRBJ2-4; no D gene call is confident. The specimen was PBMCs or a T cell subset sorted from them (not recorded which). CDR3 sequence: CASSLPGDRAKNIQYF. The sequence in DNA is TGTGCCAGCAGCTTACCTGGGGATAGGGCCAAAAACATTCAGTACTTC.